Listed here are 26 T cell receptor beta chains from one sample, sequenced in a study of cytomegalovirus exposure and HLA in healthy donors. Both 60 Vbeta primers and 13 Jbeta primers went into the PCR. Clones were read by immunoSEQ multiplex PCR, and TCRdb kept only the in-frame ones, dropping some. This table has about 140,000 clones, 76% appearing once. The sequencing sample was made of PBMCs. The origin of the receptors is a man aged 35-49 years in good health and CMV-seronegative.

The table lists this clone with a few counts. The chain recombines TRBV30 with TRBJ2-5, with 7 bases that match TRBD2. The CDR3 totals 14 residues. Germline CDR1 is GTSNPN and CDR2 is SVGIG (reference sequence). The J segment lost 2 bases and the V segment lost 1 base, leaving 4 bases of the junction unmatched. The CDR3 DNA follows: TGTGCCTGGAGTGCTCGGGGGGTACAAGAGACCCAGTACTTC. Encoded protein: CAWSARGVQETQYF.

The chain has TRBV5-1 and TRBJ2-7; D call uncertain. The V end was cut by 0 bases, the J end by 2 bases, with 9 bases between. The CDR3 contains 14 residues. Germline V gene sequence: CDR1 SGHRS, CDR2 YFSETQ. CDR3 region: CASSLEAGTYEQYF. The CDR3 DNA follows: TGCGCCAGCAGCTTGGAGGCAGGAACCTACGAGCAGTACTTC. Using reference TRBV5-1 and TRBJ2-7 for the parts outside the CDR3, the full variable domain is KAGVTQTPRYLIKTRGQQVTLSCSPISGHRSVSWYQQTPGQGLQFLFEYFSETQRNKGNFPGRFSGRQFSNSRSEMNVSTLELGDSALYLCASSLEAGTYEQYFGPGTRLTVT.

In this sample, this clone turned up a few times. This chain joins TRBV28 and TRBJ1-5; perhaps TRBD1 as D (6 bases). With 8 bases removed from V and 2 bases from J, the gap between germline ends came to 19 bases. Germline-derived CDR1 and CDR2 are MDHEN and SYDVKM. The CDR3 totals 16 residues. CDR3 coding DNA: TGTGCCAGCGAGGTCGGGACAACATATCGCAATCAGCCCCAGCATTTT. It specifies CASEVGTTYRNQPQHF.

In nucleotides, the CDR3 is TGTGCCAGCAGTGAAATCGGGGGGGCAGGAGAGACCCAGTACTTC. Its translation is CASSEIGGAGETQYF. The chain links TRBV25-1 to TRBJ2-5, with 8 bases fitting TRBD2. The V and J ends lost 2 bases and 4 bases, in that order; junction bases with no gene match: 6. The CDR3 is made up of 15 amino acids. Germline V gives CDR1 MGHDK, CDR2 SYGVNS.

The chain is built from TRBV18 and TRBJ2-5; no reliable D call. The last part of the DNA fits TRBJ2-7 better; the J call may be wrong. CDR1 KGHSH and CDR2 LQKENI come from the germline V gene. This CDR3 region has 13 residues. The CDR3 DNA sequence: TGTGCCAGCTCACCACCGATTTCCTACGAGCAGTACTTC. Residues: CASSPPISYEQYF.

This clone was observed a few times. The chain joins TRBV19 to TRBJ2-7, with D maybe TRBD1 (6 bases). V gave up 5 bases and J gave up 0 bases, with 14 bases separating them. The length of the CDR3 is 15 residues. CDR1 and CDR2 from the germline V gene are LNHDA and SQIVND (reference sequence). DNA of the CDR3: TGTGCCAGTAGTGACCAGGGACACATCTCCTACGAGCAGTACTTC. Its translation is CASSDQGHISYEQYF. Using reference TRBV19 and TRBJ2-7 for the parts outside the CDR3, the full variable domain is DGGITQSPKYLFRKEGQNVTLSCEQNLNHDAMYWYRQDPGQGLRLIYYSQIVNDFQKGDIAEGYSVSREKKESFPLTVTSAQKNPTAFYLCASSDQGHISYEQYFGPGTRLTVT.

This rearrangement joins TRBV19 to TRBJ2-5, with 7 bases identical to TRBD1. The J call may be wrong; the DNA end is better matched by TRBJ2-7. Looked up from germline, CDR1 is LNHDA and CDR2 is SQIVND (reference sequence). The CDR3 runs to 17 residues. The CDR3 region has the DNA TGTGCCAGTAGTATAGATCTCGAGACAGGGTTCAGGAGCGAGCAGTACTTC. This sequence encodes CASSIDLETGFRSEQYF.

The CDR3 region is CASSTGTGVYEQYF. For the CDR3, the DNA is TGTGCCAGCAGTACCGGGACAGGGGTATACGAGCAGTACTTC. The chain carries TRBV6-5 and TRBJ2-7, with 10 bases fitting TRBD1. V was clipped by 5 bases and J by 4 bases; unmatched bases: 5. Germline CDR1 reads MNHEY; CDR2 reads SVGAGI. This CDR3 region has 14 residues.

The CDR3 region is CASSSLAGGRETQYF. CDR3 nucleotides: TGTGCCAGTAGTAGTCTAGCGGGGGGCCGGGAGACCCAGTACTTC. This rearrangement joins TRBV19 to TRBJ2-5, with 11 positions matching TRBD2. Looked up from germline, CDR1 is LNHDA and CDR2 is SQIVND (reference sequence). V gave up 4 bases and J gave up 5 bases; unmatched junction bases: 6. The CDR3 contains 15 residues.

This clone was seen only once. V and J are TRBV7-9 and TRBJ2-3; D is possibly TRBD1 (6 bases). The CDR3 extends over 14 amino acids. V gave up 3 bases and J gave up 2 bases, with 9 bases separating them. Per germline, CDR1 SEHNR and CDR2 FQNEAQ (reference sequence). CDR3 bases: TGTGCCAGCAGCTTTGGGGACATCACAGATACGCAGTATTTT. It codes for CASSFGDITDTQYF.

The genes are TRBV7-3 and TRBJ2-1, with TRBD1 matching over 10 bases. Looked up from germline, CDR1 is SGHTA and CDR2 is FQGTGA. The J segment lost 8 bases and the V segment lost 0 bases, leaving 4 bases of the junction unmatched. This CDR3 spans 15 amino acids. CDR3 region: CASSLTGTGVDEQFF. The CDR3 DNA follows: TGTGCCAGCAGCTTAACCGGGACAGGGGTCGATGAGCAGTTCTTC.

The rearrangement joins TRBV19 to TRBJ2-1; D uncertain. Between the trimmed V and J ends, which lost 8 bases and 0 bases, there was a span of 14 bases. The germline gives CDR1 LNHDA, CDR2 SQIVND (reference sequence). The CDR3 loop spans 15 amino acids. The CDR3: CASSFEDTSYNEQFF. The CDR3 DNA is TGTGCCAGTTCCTTCGAGGATACCTCCTACAATGAGCAGTTCTTC.

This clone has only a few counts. CDR3 region: CASSELPGQTEKLFF. The CDR3, as DNA: TGCGCCAGCAGCGAATTACCGGGACAGACTGAAAAACTGTTTTTT. The chain joins TRBV5-1 to TRBJ1-4; 7 nucleotides agree with TRBD1. CDR1 and CDR2 from the germline V gene are SGHRS and YFSETQ. With 4 bases clipped from V and 7 bases from J, the junction kept 10 bases outside the gene matches. The CDR3 has 15 amino acids.

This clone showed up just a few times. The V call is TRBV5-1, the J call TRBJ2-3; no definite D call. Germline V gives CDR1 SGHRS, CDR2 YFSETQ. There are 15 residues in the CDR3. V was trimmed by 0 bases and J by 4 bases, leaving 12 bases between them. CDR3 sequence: CASSLEGASPDTQYF. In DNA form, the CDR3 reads TGCGCCAGCAGCTTGGAAGGAGCGTCTCCAGATACGCAGTATTTT.

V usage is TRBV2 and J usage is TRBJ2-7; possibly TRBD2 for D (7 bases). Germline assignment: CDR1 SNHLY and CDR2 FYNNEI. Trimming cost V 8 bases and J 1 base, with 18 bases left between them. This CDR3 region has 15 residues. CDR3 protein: CASRDEQGGSYEQYF. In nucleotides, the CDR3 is TGTGCCAGCCGGGATGAACAGGGAGGGTCCTACGAGCAGTACTTC.

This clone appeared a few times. As DNA, the CDR3 is TGTGCCAGCAGTGAGGGGACAGTTGGGGAAAAACTGTTTTTT. Amino acid sequence: CASSEGTVGEKLFF. The chain uses TRBV25-1 and TRBJ1-4, with 7 bases aligning to TRBD1. CDR3 length equals 14 residues. Unmatched junction bases numbered 6, after V lost 3 bases and J lost 8 bases. The germline gives CDR1 MGHDK, CDR2 SYGVNS.

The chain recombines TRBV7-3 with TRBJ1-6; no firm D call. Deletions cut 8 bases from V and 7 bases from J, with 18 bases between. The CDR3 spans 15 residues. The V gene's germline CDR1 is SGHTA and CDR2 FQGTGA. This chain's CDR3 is CASLPRPQVNSPLHF. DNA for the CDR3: TGTGCCAGCTTACCCAGACCCCAGGTGAATTCACCCCTCCACTTT. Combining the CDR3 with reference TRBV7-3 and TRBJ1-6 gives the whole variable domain GAGVSQTPSNKVTEKGKYVELRCDPISGHTALYWYRQSLGQGPEFLIYFQGTGAADDSGLPNDRFFAVRPEGSVSTLKIQRTERGDSAVYLCASLPRPQVNSPLHFGNGTRLTVT.

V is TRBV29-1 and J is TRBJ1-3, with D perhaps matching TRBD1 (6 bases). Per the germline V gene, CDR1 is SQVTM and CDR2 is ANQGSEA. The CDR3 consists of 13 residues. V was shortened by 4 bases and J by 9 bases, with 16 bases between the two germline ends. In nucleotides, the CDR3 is TGCAGCGTTGGGGCAAACAGGGATCGCACCATATATTTT. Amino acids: CSVGANRDRTIYF.

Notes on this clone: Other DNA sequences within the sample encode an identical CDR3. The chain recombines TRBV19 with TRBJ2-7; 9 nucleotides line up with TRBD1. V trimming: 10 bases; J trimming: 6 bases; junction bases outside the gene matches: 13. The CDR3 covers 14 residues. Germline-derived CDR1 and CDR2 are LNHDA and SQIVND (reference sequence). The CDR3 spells CATSTSGTGFEQYF. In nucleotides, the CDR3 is TGTGCCACCTCAACTTCCGGGACAGGGTTCGAGCAGTACTTC.

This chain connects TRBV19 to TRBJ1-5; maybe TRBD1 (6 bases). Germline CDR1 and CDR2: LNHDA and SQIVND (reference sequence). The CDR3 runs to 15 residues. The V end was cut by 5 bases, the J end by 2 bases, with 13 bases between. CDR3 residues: CASSLYREGNQPQHF. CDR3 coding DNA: TGTGCCAGTAGTTTATACAGGGAAGGCAATCAGCCCCAGCATTTT. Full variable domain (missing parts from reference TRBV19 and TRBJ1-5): DGGITQSPKYLFRKEGQNVTLSCEQNLNHDAMYWYRQDPGQGLRLIYYSQIVNDFQKGDIAEGYSVSREKKESFPLTVTSAQKNPTAFYLCASSLYREGNQPQHFGDGTRLSIL.

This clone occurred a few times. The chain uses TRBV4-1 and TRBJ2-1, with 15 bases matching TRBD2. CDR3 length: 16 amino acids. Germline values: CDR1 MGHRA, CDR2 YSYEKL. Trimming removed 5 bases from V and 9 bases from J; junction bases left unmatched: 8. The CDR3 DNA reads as TGCGCCAGCAGCTTTCGGACTAGCGGGAGGGCCGGTGAGCAGTTCTTC. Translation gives CASSFRTSGRAGEQFF.

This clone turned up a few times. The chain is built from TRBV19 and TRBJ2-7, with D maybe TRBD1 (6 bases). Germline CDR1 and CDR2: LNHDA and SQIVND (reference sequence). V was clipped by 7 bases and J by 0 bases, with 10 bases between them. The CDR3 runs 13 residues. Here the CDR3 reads CASIQGSSYEQYF. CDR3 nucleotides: TGTGCCAGTATTCAGGGGAGCTCCTACGAGCAGTACTTC.

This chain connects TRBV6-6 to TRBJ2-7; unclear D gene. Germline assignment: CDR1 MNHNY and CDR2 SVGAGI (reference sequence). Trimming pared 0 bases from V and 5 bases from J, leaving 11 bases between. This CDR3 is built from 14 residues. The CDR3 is CASSYSGRYDEQYF. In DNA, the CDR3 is TGTGCCAGCAGTTACTCGGGCAGGTACGACGAGCAGTACTTC.

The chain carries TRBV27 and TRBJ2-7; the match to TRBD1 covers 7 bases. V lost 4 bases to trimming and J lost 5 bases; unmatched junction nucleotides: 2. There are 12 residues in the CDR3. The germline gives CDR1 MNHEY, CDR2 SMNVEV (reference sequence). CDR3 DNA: TGTGCCAGCAGTTCGACAGGGAACGAGCAGTACTTC. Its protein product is CASSSTGNEQYF.

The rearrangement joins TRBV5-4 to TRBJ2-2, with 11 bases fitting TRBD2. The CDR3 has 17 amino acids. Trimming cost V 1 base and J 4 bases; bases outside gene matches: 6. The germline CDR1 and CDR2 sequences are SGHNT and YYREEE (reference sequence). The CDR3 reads CASSLPGLAGGTGELFF. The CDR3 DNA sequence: TGTGCCAGCAGCTTGCCCGGACTAGCGGGCGGCACCGGGGAGCTGTTTTTT.

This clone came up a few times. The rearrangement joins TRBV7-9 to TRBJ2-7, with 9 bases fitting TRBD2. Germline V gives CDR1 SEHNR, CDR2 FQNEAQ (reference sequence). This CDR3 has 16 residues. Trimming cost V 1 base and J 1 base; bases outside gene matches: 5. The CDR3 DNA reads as TGTGCCAGCAGCTTAGGGCCAGCGGGGGGTTCCTACGAGCAGTACTTC. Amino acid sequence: CASSLGPAGGSYEQYF.